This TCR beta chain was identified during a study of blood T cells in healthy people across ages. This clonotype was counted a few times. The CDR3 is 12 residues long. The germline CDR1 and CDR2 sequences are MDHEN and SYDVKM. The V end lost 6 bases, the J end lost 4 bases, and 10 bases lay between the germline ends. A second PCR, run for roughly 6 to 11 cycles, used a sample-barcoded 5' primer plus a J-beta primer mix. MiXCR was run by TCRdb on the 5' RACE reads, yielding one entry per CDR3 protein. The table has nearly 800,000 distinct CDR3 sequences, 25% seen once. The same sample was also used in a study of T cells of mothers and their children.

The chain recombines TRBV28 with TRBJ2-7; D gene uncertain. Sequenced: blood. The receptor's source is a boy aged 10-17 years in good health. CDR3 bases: TGTGCCAGCAGCTATCCACTGTACGAGCAGTACTTC. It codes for CASSYPLYEQYF. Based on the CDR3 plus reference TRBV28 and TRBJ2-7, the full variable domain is DVKVTQSSRYLVKRTGEKVFLECVQDMDHENMFWYRQDPGLGLRLIYFSYDVKMKEKGDIPEGYSVSREKKERFSLILESASTNQTSMYLCASSYPLYEQYFGPGTRLTVT.